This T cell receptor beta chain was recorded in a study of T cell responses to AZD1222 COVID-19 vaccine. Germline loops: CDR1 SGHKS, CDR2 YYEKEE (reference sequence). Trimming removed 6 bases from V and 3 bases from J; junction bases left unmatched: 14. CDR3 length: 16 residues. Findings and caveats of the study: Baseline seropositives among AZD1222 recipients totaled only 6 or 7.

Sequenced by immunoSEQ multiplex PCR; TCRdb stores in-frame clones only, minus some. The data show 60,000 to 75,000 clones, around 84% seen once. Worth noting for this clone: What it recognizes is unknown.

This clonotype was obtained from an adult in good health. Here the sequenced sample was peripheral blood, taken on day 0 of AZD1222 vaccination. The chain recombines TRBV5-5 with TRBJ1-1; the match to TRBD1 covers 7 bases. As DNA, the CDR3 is TGTGCCAGCACCCCGGCTGCAGGGGGGAGGGACACTGAAGCTTTCTTT. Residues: CASTPAAGGRDTEAFF.